Listed here are 27 T cell receptor beta chains from one sample, sequenced in a study of T cells in localized non-small cell lung cancer. Only in-frame clones appear in the TCRdb table, and some are missing; sequencing was by immunoSEQ multiplex PCR. Of fewer than 20,000 clones listed, about 90% are singletons. Material: peripheral blood, obtained before any cancer treatment. Source of these receptors: a woman aged 35-70 years with stage I lung adenocarcinoma.

This rearrangement joins TRBV2 to TRBJ2-2, with 9 bases fitting TRBD2. This CDR3 is built from 14 residues. J lost 5 bases, V lost 7 bases, and 5 bases had no gene match. CDR1 and CDR2 (germline): SNHLY, FYNNEI. DNA of the CDR3: TGTGCCAGCACCATAGCGGGAGTAACCGGGGAGCTGTTTTTT. It encodes CASTIAGVTGELFF.

This chain connects TRBV7-2 to TRBJ1-6; D gene ambiguous. Trimming removed 1 base from V and 11 bases from J, with 12 bases in between. This CDR3 has 14 amino acids. The germline gives CDR1 SGHTA, CDR2 FQGNSA. The CDR3 here is CASSLGSGLPPLHF. The CDR3 DNA is TGTGCCAGCAGCTTAGGTAGCGGGCTTCCACCCCTCCACTTT.

This clone was recorded only once. The chain links TRBV7-8 to TRBJ2-3; TRBD2 might be the D (5 bases). This CDR3 region has 17 residues. Germline lookup yields CDR1 SGHVS and CDR2 FQNEAQ. Trimming cost V 1 base and J 0 bases, with 14 bases left between them. CDR3 protein: CASSLGGRGPSTDTQYF. The CDR3 bases are TGTGCCAGCAGCTTAGGAGGGCGCGGGCCTAGCACAGATACGCAGTATTTT.

V gene TRBV9 combines with J gene TRBJ2-6; D remains ambiguous. The CDR3 has 15 amino acids. V lost 0 bases to trimming and J lost 4 bases, with 8 bases between them. Looked up from germline, CDR1 is SGDLS and CDR2 is YYNGEE. The CDR3 sequence: CASSVDISGANVLTF. CDR3 in DNA: TGTGCCAGCAGCGTAGACATATCCGGGGCCAACGTCCTGACTTTC.

The chain combines TRBV1 with TRBJ2-5; the table's D gene call, TRBD2, was not cross checked with the DNA. TRBV1 corresponds to a pseudogene. This CDR3 spans 14 amino acids. The DNA of the CDR3 is TGCACCAGCAGTCACACTAGCGAGCAAGAGACCCAGTACTTC. Translating gives CTSSHTSEQETQYF.

The V and J genes are TRBV18 and TRBJ2-1; 7 bases are shared with TRBD2. CDR3 length equals 15 residues. CDR1 is KGHSH, CDR2 LQKENI, per germline. V shed 4 bases, J shed 0 bases, and the junction held 3 bases outside the gene matches. The CDR3 nucleotides are TGTGCCAGCTCACGGGGGGGGAGCTCCTACAATGAGCAGTTCTTC. Translated, it gives CASSRGGSSYNEQFF.

The rearrangement links TRBV18 to TRBJ2-7, with TRBD2 matching 14 bases. Germline V gives CDR1 KGHSH, CDR2 LQKENI. V dropped 6 bases and J dropped 13; count of bases not matched to a gene: 11. This CDR3 region has 14 residues. This chain's CDR3 is CASSPPGLAGDIYF. The CDR3 DNA is TGTGCCAGCTCTCCGCCGGGACTAGCGGGGGATATCTACTTC.

The V call is TRBV28, the J call TRBJ2-3, with 10 positions matching TRBD2. The trim removed 10 bases at V and 1 base at J, leaving 5 bases unmatched. The CDR3 sequence is 14 residues long. Germline assignment: CDR1 MDHEN and CDR2 SYDVKM. The CDR3 is CATLAGGGTDTQYF. The CDR3 DNA reads TGTGCCACCTTAGCGGGAGGAGGCACAGATACGCAGTATTTT.

This chain links TRBV5-1 with TRBJ1-5, with D hard to call. The CDR3 runs to 13 residues. V lost 4 bases and J lost 0, with 5 bases in between. Per germline, CDR1 SGHRS and CDR2 YFSETQ. The CDR3 loop reads CASSPLSNQPQHF. The CDR3 region has the DNA TGCGCCAGCAGCCCCCTTAGCAATCAGCCCCAGCATTTT.

This sequence joins TRBV28 and TRBJ2-1; D tentatively reads TRBD1 or TRBD2 (5 bases each). The CDR3 extends over 12 amino acids. The ends were cut back, 7 bases at V and 6 bases at J, with 10 bases in the middle. Germline V gene data show CDR1 as MDHEN and CDR2 as SYDVKM. CDR3 coding DNA: TGTGCCAGCACTTCGGGGCCCAATGAGCAGTTCTTC. This codes for CASTSGPNEQFF. Based on the CDR3 plus reference TRBV28 and TRBJ2-1, the full variable domain is DVKVTQSSRYLVKRTGEKVFLECVQDMDHENMFWYRQDPGLGLRLIYFSYDVKMKEKGDIPEGYSVSREKKERFSLILESASTNQTSMYLCASTSGPNEQFFGPGTRLTVL.

The chain carries TRBV30 and TRBJ2-5, with D unresolved. This CDR3 is built from 12 residues. Germline CDR1 GTSNPN, CDR2 SVGIG (reference sequence). The V end lost 4 bases, the J end lost 1 base, and 7 bases lay between the germline ends. DNA of the CDR3: TGTGCCTGGACCCCGTCCCAAGAGACCCAGTACTTC. This encodes CAWTPSQETQYF.

The chain uses TRBV4-1 and TRBJ2-2; 7 nucleotides match TRBD2. CDR1 MGHRA and CDR2 YSYEKL come from the germline V gene. V lost 2 bases, J lost 6 bases, and 6 bases stayed unmatched. This CDR3 contains 15 residues. For the CDR3, the DNA is TGCGCCAGCAGCCAACTTGGCGGGGGTGCCGGGGAGCTGTTTTTT. Translating it yields CASSQLGGGAGELFF.

This chain uses TRBV7-9 with TRBJ2-7; D is unresolved. The germline V and J ends were trimmed by 3 bases and 4 bases, with 7 bases remaining between them. CDR1 SEHNR and CDR2 FQNEAQ come from the germline V gene (reference sequence). The CDR3 spans 12 residues. This CDR3 reads CASSFPAYEQYF. The CDR3 DNA follows: TGTGCCAGCAGCTTCCCAGCTTACGAGCAGTACTTC.

The chain has TRBV6-5 and TRBJ1-1; a possible D gene is TRBD1 (6 bases). V lost 6 bases to trimming and J lost 4 bases, with 15 bases between them. Germline V gives CDR1 MNHEY, CDR2 SVGAGI. The CDR3 runs 14 residues. The CDR3 loop reads CASRGNGQSTEAFF. Written as DNA, the CDR3 is TGTGCCAGCAGGGGGAACGGACAGAGCACTGAAGCTTTCTTT.

This chain joins TRBV6-1 and TRBJ2-3; D is possibly TRBD2 (7 bases). This CDR3 has 17 amino acids. The germline gives CDR1 MNHNS, CDR2 SASEGT. The V gene lost 1 base and the J gene lost 3 bases, with 17 bases spanning the gap. The CDR3 DNA is TGTGCCAGCAGTGAAGTGGGGGGCGGGAGCGGAACAGATACGCAGTATTTT. Translating gives CASSEVGGGSGTDTQYF.

This clone was recorded only once. This chain uses TRBV27 with TRBJ1-5; possibly TRBD1 for D (5 bases). The CDR3 is made up of 16 amino acids. Germline V gives CDR1 MNHEY, CDR2 SMNVEV (reference sequence). Trimming took 6 bases from V and 2 from J, leaving 17 bases between them. CDR3 bases: TGTGCCAGCAGGCTATCCTCGGGGGTCGGCAATCAGCCCCAGCATTTT. Encoded protein: CASRLSSGVGNQPQHF.

By frequency in the sample, this clone is medium-sized. This rearrangement joins TRBV10-3 to TRBJ2-2, with TRBD2 matching over 8 bases. Germline CDR1 is ENHRY and CDR2 is SYGVKD. This CDR3 region has 15 residues. The V segment lost 4 bases and the J segment 4 bases; nucleotides outside the gene matches: 5. Written as DNA, the CDR3 is TGTGCCATCAGTGCGACTAGCGAGTTCACCGGGGAGCTGTTTTTT. Translation gives CAISATSEFTGELFF.

The genes are TRBV10-2 and TRBJ1-1, with D hard to call. This CDR3 region has 13 residues. V lost 2 bases to trimming and J lost 4 bases, with 8 bases between them. CDR1 WSHSY and CDR2 SAAADI come from the germline V gene. The CDR3 loop reads CASSEVGPTEAFF. CDR3 nucleotides: TGCGCCAGCAGTGAGGTTGGGCCCACTGAAGCTTTCTTT.

This clone was observed once. The J gene is TRBJ2-2, the V gene TRBV5-4; 11 bases are shared with TRBD2. The CDR3 has 15 residues. Germline trimming cut 4 bases from V and 11 bases from J; bases unmatched to any gene: 10. Per germline, CDR1 SGHNT and CDR2 YYREEE (reference sequence). The CDR3 DNA follows: TGTGCCAGCAGCCCGGGACTAGCGGTTTCGGGCGAGCTGTTTTTT. Residues: CASSPGLAVSGELFF.

The chain links TRBV2 to TRBJ1-2; D is undetermined. CDR3 length: 13 amino acids. Germline lookup yields CDR1 SNHLY and CDR2 FYNNEI. The germline V and J ends were trimmed by 8 bases and 1 base, with 11 bases remaining between them. CDR3 bases: TGTGCCAGCTCGGCAGATATTAACTATGGCTACACCTTC. This gives the protein CASSADINYGYTF.

This clone has just one count. The chain combines TRBV28 with TRBJ2-3, with 9 bases lining up with TRBD2. With V trimmed by 6 bases and J by 4 bases, 8 bases remained unmatched. The CDR3 covers 15 residues. Germline lookup yields CDR1 MDHEN and CDR2 SYDVKM. CDR3 region: CASRNSGSWADTQYF. The DNA for the CDR3 is TGTGCCAGCAGAAATAGCGGGAGTTGGGCAGATACGCAGTATTTT.

J is TRBJ2-5 and V is TRBV5-4; 8 bases align to TRBD2. V trimming: 2 bases; J trimming: 1 base; junction bases outside the gene matches: 1. The CDR3 extends over 14 amino acids. Germline V gene lookup returns CDR1 SGHNT and CDR2 YYREEE (reference sequence). The CDR3 reads CASSLGLAQETQYF. CDR3 in DNA: TGTGCCAGCAGCTTAGGACTAGCCCAAGAGACCCAGTACTTC. Full variable domain (rest looked up from reference TRBV5-4 and TRBJ2-5): ETGVTQSPTHLIKTRGQQVTLRCSSQSGHNTVSWYQQALGQGPQFIFQYYREEENGRGNFPPRFSGLQFPNYSSELNVNALELDDSALYLCASSLGLAQETQYFGPGTRLLVL.

The chain recombines TRBV2 with TRBJ2-1; weak D call: TRBD2 (5 bases). This CDR3 contains 14 residues. V was clipped by 10 bases and J by 9 bases, with 22 bases between them. The germline V gene encodes CDR1 SNHLY and CDR2 FYNNEI. CDR3 sequence reads: CATERIATNGEQFF. The CDR3 region has the DNA TGTGCCACCGAGCGGATCGCCACCAATGGTGAGCAGTTCTTC.

This clone was found once. The chain employs TRBV5-4 and TRBJ2-7, with unresolved D. Trimming removed 0 bases at V and 0 bases at J, with 7 bases between. The CDR3 has 14 residues. Germline V gene data show CDR1 as SGHNT and CDR2 as YYREEE (reference sequence). The CDR3 loop is CASSLAASSYEQYF. The CDR3 bases are TGTGCCAGCAGCTTGGCCGCATCCTCCTACGAGCAGTACTTC.

This clone was observed once. This rearrangement joins TRBV2 to TRBJ2-2, with D hard to call. Germline lookup yields CDR1 SNHLY and CDR2 FYNNEI. Between the trimmed V and J ends, which lost 10 bases and 6 bases, there was a span of 18 bases. The CDR3 is 14 amino acids. The CDR3 nucleotides read TGTGCCACTCGACCAGGCTCAAGCGCCGGGGAGCTGTTTTTT. Residues: CATRPGSSAGELFF. Full variable domain (remainder filled in from reference TRBV2 and TRBJ2-2): EPEVTQTPSHQVTQMGQEVILRCVPISNHLYFYWYRQILGQKVEFLVSFYNNEISEKSEIFDDQFSVERPDGSNFTLKIRSTKLEDSAMYFCATRPGSSAGELFFGEGSRLTVL.

The chain is built from TRBV13 and TRBJ1-5; D remains ambiguous. The CDR3 length is 15 residues. Trimming cost V 0 bases and J 2 bases, with 8 bases left between them. The V gene's germline CDR1 is PRHDT and CDR2 FYEKMQ (reference sequence). Here the CDR3 DNA reads TGTGCCAGCAGCTTAGGGGGCGCTGGCAATCAGCCCCAGCATTTT. Its translation: CASSLGGAGNQPQHF.

This chain links TRBV5-6 with TRBJ1-4; D not resolved. The V gene's germline CDR1 is SGHDT and CDR2 YYEEEE. Trimming removed 0 bases from V and 7 bases from J, with 16 bases in between. The CDR3 length is 16 residues. CDR3 in DNA: TGTGCCAGCAGCTTGGTGGATACGGTAGGAGGTGAAAAACTGTTTTTT. Its protein product is CASSLVDTVGGEKLFF.